Below, 4 T cell receptor beta chains from the same sample are listed, as sequenced in a study of regulatory T cells in long-lasting Graves disease. With iRepertoire HTBI primers and Arm-PCR of CDR3 regions, TCR beta libraries were built. TCRdb re-analysed the multiplex PCR reads in MiXCR, keeping a single row per CDR3 protein. Among about 240,000 distinct CDR3 sequences listed, around 20% were seen once. The time point: newly diagnosed GD, antithyroid drugs for less than 3 months. After RNA was extracted from PBMCs, the TCR library was made from it. This specimen was peripheral blood mononuclear cells (PBMCs), taken at new diagnosis, from a patient treated with antithyroid drugs. These receptors were taken from a female donor with Graves disease.

By frequency in the sample, this clonotype is large. The chain is built from TRBV15 and TRBJ2-1, with 12 bases identical to TRBD2. V shed 3 bases, J shed 0 bases, and the junction held 12 bases outside the gene matches. Germline CDR1 is LNHNV and CDR2 is YYDKDF (reference sequence). This CDR3 spans 20 amino acids. The CDR3 region is CATSRKIGLAGQSSYNEQFF. The CDR3 DNA is TGTGCCACCAGCAGGAAAATAGGACTAGCGGGACAGAGCTCCTACAATGAGCAGTTCTTC.

This clonotype showed up just a few times. The J gene is TRBJ2-1, the V gene TRBV5-8; 9 bases are shared with TRBD1. Germline lookup yields CDR1 SGHTS and CDR2 YDEGEE. This CDR3 is 16 amino acids long. Germline trimming cut 1 base from V and 7 bases from J; bases unmatched to any gene: 9. The CDR3 protein is CASSLPRQGGGNEQFF. The CDR3 DNA reads TGTGCCAGCAGCTTGCCTCGACAGGGGGGCGGGAATGAGCAGTTCTTC. Looking up the rest from reference TRBV5-8 and TRBJ2-1 gives the full variable domain: EAGVTQSPTHLIKTRGQQATLRCSPISGHTSVYWYQQALGLGLQFLLWYDEGEERNRGNFPPRFSGRQFPNYSSELNVNALELEDSALYLCASSLPRQGGGNEQFFGPGTRLTVL.

This clonotype was seen repeatedly, ten times or more. The gene calls are TRBV12-3 or TRBV12-4 and TRBJ2-5; no reliable D call. V was clipped by 3 bases and J by 1 base, with 9 bases between them. The CDR3 covers 14 residues. The CDR3 reads CASSFTRTQETQYF. The CDR3 nucleotides read TGTGCCAGCAGTTTTACCAGGACCCAAGAGACCCAGTACTTC.

This chain joins TRBV20-1 and TRBJ2-7; unclear D gene. Germline assignment: CDR1 DFQATT and CDR2 SNEGSKA (reference sequence). V was shortened by 0 bases and J by 5 bases, with 14 bases between the two germline ends. The CDR3 consists of 14 residues. The CDR3 DNA is TGCAGTGCTAGAGATCCTTATTTTAACCACGAGCAGTACTTC. It translates to CSARDPYFNHEQYF.